Listed below are T cell receptor beta chains from one sample, sequenced in a study of T cell responses to AZD1222 COVID-19 vaccine. Assay: immunoSEQ multiplex PCR; the TCRdb copy retains only in-frame clones and omits some. The repertoire includes 150,000 to 200,000 clones, 90% to 95% of them detected once, and approximately 1.6% sits in the top ten. The sample consisted of peripheral blood, taken 28 days after the second AZD1222 dose. The receptors were sampled from an adult who received the AZD1222 COVID-19 vaccine. CDR3s include the opening cysteine and the closing phenylalanine or tryptophan. Each record gives: J gene, V gene, D gene, clone size, CDR3 protein, CDR3 DNA. A D gene is named only where the DNA matches it firmly. Some rows mark clone size as missing; the rest say once, few, many or name a class of expanded clone.

TRBJ1-1 TRBV5-8 - once CASSLSGTNTEAFF TGTGCCAGCAGCTTGTCCGGGACGAACACTGAAGCTTTCTTT
TRBJ2-1 TRBV7-2 - - CASSLGWAEQFF TGTGCCAGCAGCCTCGGATGGGCTGAGCAGTTCTTC
TRBJ2-2 TRBV6-5 TRBD2 - CASSILATNTGELFF TGTGCCAGCAGTATACTAGCGACTAACACCGGGGAGCTGTTTTTT
TRBJ2-7 TRBV29-1 - - CSVPGQGTYEQYF TGCAGCGTCCCCGGGCAGGGGACCTACGAGCAGTACTTC
TRBJ2-5 TRBV9 TRBD2 - CASSGPGGGRETQYF TGTGCCAGCAGCGGGCCTGGCGGGGGACGGGAGACCCAGTACTTC
TRBJ2-1 TRBV20-1 - - CSASAPGYNEQFF TGCAGTGCTAGTGCCCCTGGGTACAATGAGCAGTTCTTC
TRBJ1-1 TRBV10-1 TRBD1 - CASSDYGTGDTEAFF TGCGCCAGCAGTGACTACGGGACAGGGGACACTGAAGCTTTCTTT
TRBJ1-2 TRBV25-1 - - CASSESSGRTGGYTF TGTGCCAGCAGTGAATCCTCCGGCAGGACGGGGGGCTACACCTTC
TRBJ1-2 TRBV14 - - CASSQFSYGYTF TGTGCCAGCAGCCAGTTTAGCTATGGCTACACCTTC
TRBJ2-4 TRBV7-2 - - CASSFRTGNIQYF TGTGCCAGCAGCTTCCGGACGGGGAACATTCAGTACTTC
TRBJ2-5 TRBV29-1 - - CSVEAGTAETQYF TGCAGCGTTGAAGCGGGGACTGCGGAGACCCAGTACTTC
TRBJ2-4 TRBV27 - - CASSPQGGFVISENIQYF TGTGCCAGCAGTCCCCAAGGCGGTTTCGTTATTTCCGAAAACATTCAGTACTTC
TRBJ2-3 TRBV6-5 - - CASSLSGDTQYF TGTGCCAGCAGCCTTAGTGGAGATACGCAGTATTTT
TRBJ2-1 TRBV27 - - CASSSPGSPSSYNEQFF TGTGCCAGCAGTTCCCCGGGCTCACCAAGCTCCTACAATGAGCAGTTCTTC
TRBJ2-1 TRBV29-1 - once CSVRNGAFNEQFF TGCAGCGTTCGCAACGGAGCCTTCAATGAGCAGTTCTTC
TRBJ1-2 TRBV10-3 - once CAISESRVYTF TGTGCCATCAGTGAGTCAAGGGTGTACACCTTC
TRBJ1-6 TRBV7-9 TRBD1 - CASSLLGQGNSPLHF TGTGCCAGCAGCCTTTTAGGACAGGGAAATTCACCCCTCCACTTT
TRBJ2-1 TRBV3-1/TRBV3-2 - - CASSQVRARAEQFF TGTGCCAGCAGCCAGGTCAGGGCCAGGGCTGAGCAGTTCTTC
TRBJ1-6 TRBV11-2 - once CASSLSSTGWNSPLHF TGTGCCAGCAGCTTATCGTCGACGGGCTGGAATTCACCCCTCCACTTT
TRBJ1-2 TRBV29-1 TRBD1 - CSVEGTGGGYGYTF TGCAGCGTTGAGGGGACAGGGGGCGGCTATGGCTACACCTTC
TRBJ1-1 TRBV6-5 - - CASRLGGNTEAFF TGTGCCAGCAGATTAGGGGGGAACACTGAAGCTTTCTTT
TRBJ1-6 TRBV27 - - CASSPGQPYSPLHF TGTGCCAGCAGTCCCGGACAGCCCTATTCACCCCTCCACTTT
TRBJ1-1 TRBV3-1/TRBV3-2 TRBD1 - CASSLLGTDTEAFF TGTGCCAGCAGCCTTTTAGGGACAGACACTGAAGCTTTCTTT
TRBJ2-7 TRBV27 TRBD2 - CASRGTSGNSYEQYF TGTGCCAGCAGAGGGACTAGCGGGAATTCCTACGAGCAGTACTTC
TRBJ1-6 TRBV4-1 TRBD1 - CASSSSGTGGSPLHF TGCGCCAGCAGCTCAAGCGGGACAGGGGGTTCACCCCTCCACTTT
TRBJ1-3 TRBV30 - few CAWRIINSGNTIYF TGTGCCTGGAGGATAATAAACTCTGGAAACACCATATATTTT
TRBJ1-1 TRBV11-2 - - CASSLDAPSLSAFF TGTGCCAGCAGCTTAGATGCCCCTAGTTTGTCAGCTTTCTTT
TRBJ1-2 TRBV9 TRBD1 - CASSVGAGGAGYGYTF TGTGCCAGCAGCGTAGGGGCAGGGGGCGCTGGCTATGGCTACACCTTC